A selection of T cell receptor beta chains follows, all from one sample in a study of PD-L1 blockade in urothelial cancer. Sequenced by immunoSEQ multiplex PCR; TCRdb stores in-frame clones only, minus some. Of 85,000 to 130,000 clones in the sample, over 80% were seen once. Sequencing was performed on PBMCs, taken around atezolizumab (anti-PD-L1) treatment. Source of these receptors: a woman of 80 years or more with urothelial cancer. CDR3s include the opening cysteine and the closing phenylalanine or tryptophan. D genes are given only for firm matches. Clone size is given for some rows only: seen once, a few or many times, or a class if the clone is expanded.

abundance	d_gene	v_gene	j_gene	CDR3aa	CDR3nt
NA	NA	TRBV30	TRBJ1-1	CAWSDTLNTEAFF	TGTGCCTGGAGTGACACCCTGAACACTGAAGCTTTCTTT
NA	TRBD2	TRBV18	TRBJ2-7	CASSLRGAGGAVYEQYF	TGTGCCAGCTCACTCCGTGGGGCGGGAGGGGCGGTCTACGAGCAGTACTTC
NA	TRBD2	TRBV10-3	TRBJ2-7	CAISHLLAGAEQYF	TGTGCCATCAGCCACCTCCTAGCGGGAGCTGAGCAGTACTTC
NA	TRBD1	TRBV18	TRBJ1-1	CASSPQKLQGFIPEAFF	TGTGCCAGCTCACCACAAAAACTACAGGGGTTTATCCCTGAAGCTTTCTTT
NA	NA	TRBV19	TRBJ2-5	CASGVGETQYF	TGTGCCAGTGGAGTAGGAGAGACCCAGTACTTC
NA	TRBD2	TRBV19	TRBJ2-2	CASSSGSPVYQGRELFF	TGTGCCAGCTCTAGCGGGAGCCCTGTTTACCAAGGGAGGGAGCTGTTTTTT
few	TRBD1	TRBV5-4	TRBJ1-2	CASSLTGNGYTF	TGTGCCAGCAGCCTGACAGGGAACGGCTACACCTTC
once	NA	TRBV9	TRBJ2-2	CASSVGEGNTGELFF	TGTGCCAGCAGCGTAGGAGAGGGAAACACCGGGGAGCTGTTTTTT
NA	NA	TRBV5-1	TRBJ2-5	CASSKTTGAETQYF	TGCGCCAGCAGTAAGACGACAGGTGCCGAGACCCAGTACTTC
NA	TRBD2	TRBV2	TRBJ2-5	CASSPIGLGQETQYF	TGTGCCAGCAGCCCAATAGGACTAGGGCAAGAGACCCAGTACTTC
NA	NA	TRBV5-1	TRBJ1-3	CASSLALQASGNTIYF	TGCGCCAGCAGCTTGGCCCTACAGGCTTCTGGAAACACCATATATTTT
NA	NA	TRBV11-2	TRBJ2-1	CASSPFRDEQFF	TGTGCCAGCAGTCCTTTCCGGGATGAGCAGTTCTTC
NA	TRBD1	TRBV28	TRBJ1-1	CASSPAGTEPYRRGAFF	TGTGCCAGCAGTCCAGCCGGGACAGAACCCTATAGGAGAGGAGCTTTCTTT
NA	NA	TRBV18	TRBJ1-5	CASSRAGQSNQPQHF	TGTGCCAGCTCACGGGCGGGGCAGAGTAATCAGCCCCAGCATTTT
NA	NA	TRBV5-1	TRBJ2-1	CASSVDSAPWDEQFF	TGCGCCAGCAGCGTTGACTCCGCCCCTTGGGATGAGCAGTTCTTC
NA	TRBD1	TRBV4-1	TRBJ1-1	CASSQEGDRADTNTEAFF	TGCGCCAGCAGCCAAGAAGGGGACAGGGCGGACACGAACACTGAAGCTTTCTTT
NA	TRBD1	TRBV28	TRBJ1-4	CASRIFGSGDRGGEKLFF	TGTGCCAGCAGGATATTTGGAAGTGGGGACAGGGGCGGTGAAAAACTGTTTTTT
NA	TRBD1	TRBV4-2	TRBJ1-1	CASSQVGQGAGRDTEAFF	TGTGCCAGCAGCCAAGTTGGACAGGGGGCTGGTCGGGACACTGAAGCTTTCTTT
NA	NA	TRBV7-9	TRBJ1-2	CASSLVGRGDGYTF	TGTGCCAGCAGCTTAGTCGGAAGGGGCGATGGCTACACCTTC
NA	TRBD2	TRBV19	TRBJ2-1	CASQPEGLAEDNEQFF	TGTGCCAGCCAGCCTGAAGGACTAGCGGAGGACAATGAGCAGTTCTTC
once	NA	TRBV18	TRBJ1-5	CASSPREGPGQPQHF	TGTGCCAGCTCACCACGGGAGGGCCCGGGTCAGCCCCAGCATTTT
NA	NA	TRBV7-3	TRBJ2-6	CASSLRGRGAYGANVLTF	TGTGCCAGCAGCTTAAGGGGCAGGGGAGCGTATGGGGCCAACGTCCTGACTTTC
NA	TRBD2	TRBV25-1	TRBJ2-1	CASSSGIEQFF	TGTGCCAGCAGCAGCGGGATTGAGCAGTTCTTC
once	NA	TRBV28	TRBJ1-5	CASSSLQGQPQHF	TGTGCCAGCAGTTCGCTACAGGGTCAGCCCCAGCATTTT
NA	NA	TRBV14	TRBJ2-1	CASSQDPGDEQFF	TGTGCCAGCAGCCAAGATCCGGGGGATGAGCAGTTCTTC
NA	TRBD1	TRBV7-2	TRBJ1-2	CASSFIDRGAHGYTF	TGTGCCAGCAGCTTCATAGACAGGGGCGCCCATGGCTACACCTTC
once	TRBD1	TRBV9	TRBJ2-3	CASSVTWTGLNTQYF	TGTGCCAGCAGCGTAACCTGGACAGGGTTAAATACGCAGTATTTT
NA	TRBD1	TRBV14	TRBJ1-1	CASSSIGQGNTEAFF	TGTGCCAGCAGCTCAATTGGACAGGGGAACACTGAAGCTTTCTTT
NA	TRBD1	TRBV6-6	TRBJ2-1	CAANRDRAYNEQFF	TGTGCCGCGAACCGGGACAGGGCTTACAATGAGCAGTTCTTC
NA	NA	TRBV19	TRBJ1-5	CASSIVQAGRQPQHF	TGTGCCAGTAGTATAGTCCAGGCGGGCAGACAGCCCCAGCATTTT
NA	TRBD2	TRBV7-8	TRBJ2-7	CASSLALAGGPGEQYF	TGTGCCAGCAGCTTAGCATTGGCGGGAGGGCCGGGCGAGCAGTACTTC
NA	NA	TRBV5-1	TRBJ2-7	CASSLASVGRGIDWYF	NA
NA	NA	TRBV5-6	TRBJ1-3	CASSSQANSGNTIYF	TGTGCCAGCAGTTCCCAGGCGAACTCTGGAAACACCATATATTTT
once	NA	TRBV7-9	TRBJ2-7	CASSLGWETVGEQYF	TGTGCCAGCAGCTTAGGGTGGGAGACGGTCGGCGAGCAGTACTTC
once	NA	TRBV5-1	TRBJ1-1	CASSLGPTPMNTEAFF	TGCGCCAGCAGCTTGGGGCCCACCCCCATGAACACTGAAGCTTTCTTT
NA	TRBD2	TRBV27	TRBJ2-1	CASSLESSGRGGQFF	TGTGCCAGCAGTTTAGAGTCTAGCGGGAGGGGTGGGCAGTTCTTC
NA	TRBD2	TRBV5-6	TRBJ2-5	CASSLLAGLQETQYF	TGTGCCAGCAGCTTGCTGGCGGGACTACAAGAGACCCAGTACTTC
NA	TRBD2	TRBV5-4	TRBJ2-4	CASSLDPSGKNIQYF	TGTGCCAGCAGCTTGGATCCTAGCGGTAAAAACATTCAGTACTTC
NA	TRBD2	TRBV5-1	TRBJ2-1	CASSVRTSIDEQFF	TGCGCCAGCAGCGTCCGGACTAGCATAGATGAGCAGTTCTTC
NA	TRBD2	TRBV7-6	TRBJ2-1	CASSLVNPKRDVNNEQFF	TGTGCCAGCAGCTTAGTGAACCCAAAGCGGGATGTAAACAATGAGCAGTTCTTC
NA	TRBD1	TRBV7-9	TRBJ1-5	CASSFGQDNQPQHF	TGTGCCAGCAGCTTCGGACAGGACAATCAGCCCCAGCATTTT
NA	TRBD1	TRBV4-1	TRBJ2-2	CASSLNPTGMMAGELFF	TGCGCCAGCAGCCTTAATCCGACAGGGATGATGGCCGGGGAGCTGTTTTTT
NA	NA	TRBV5-1	TRBJ1-2	CASSSATETYGYTF	TGCGCCAGCAGCTCAGCGACAGAAACCTATGGCTACACCTTC
NA	TRBD1	TRBV5-1	TRBJ2-3	CATQKGQEGDTQYF	TGCGCCACCCAAAAGGGACAGGAGGGAGATACGCAGTATTTT
NA	TRBD1	TRBV27	TRBJ2-7	CASSPRPGTASYEQYF	TGTGCCAGCAGTCCACGACCCGGGACAGCATCCTACGAGCAGTACTTC